This entry lists 13 T cell receptor beta chains sequenced from one sample in a study of OX40 agonist ivuxolimab in advanced cancers. Assay used: immunoSEQ multiplex PCR; TCRdb lists only in-frame clones, some missing. The sample carries about 55,000 clones, more than 70% recorded once. This sample comprised CD4+ or CD8+ T cells sorted from blood, obtained in a trial of the OX40 agonist ivuxolimab. These receptors were obtained from an adult with an advanced solid tumor such as melanoma, head and neck, liver or kidney cancer.

The gene calls are TRBV5-5 and TRBJ2-2, with D unclear. V lost 2 bases and J 7 bases, leaving 6 bases between the germline ends. Germline V lookup: CDR1 SGHKS, CDR2 YYEKEE (reference sequence). The CDR3 is 12 amino acids. In DNA, the CDR3 is TGTGCCAGCAGCTTCGTGAGCGGGGAGCTGTTTTTT. This codes for CASSFVSGELFF. Full variable domain (remainder filled in from reference TRBV5-5 and TRBJ2-2): DAGVTQSPTHLIKTRGQQVTLRCSPISGHKSVSWYQQVLGQGPQFIFQYYEKEERGRGNFPDRFSARQFPNYSSELNVNALLLGDSALYLCASSFVSGELFFGEGSRLTVL.

V and J are TRBV6-1 and TRBJ1-5; the match to TRBD1 covers 7 bases. The CDR3 is made up of 13 amino acids. With V trimmed by 5 bases and J by 7 bases, 5 bases remained unmatched. Germline lookup yields CDR1 MNHNS and CDR2 SASEGT. CDR3 region: CASSRDSRQPQHF. The CDR3 region has the DNA TGTGCCAGCAGTAGGGACAGCCGGCAGCCCCAGCATTTT.

This clone was seen a handful of times. Other DNA sequences in this specimen translate into the identical CDR3. This sequence joins TRBV10-1 and TRBJ2-2; no firm D call. Germline CDR1 WNHNN, CDR2 SYGVQD (reference sequence). The CDR3 length is 13 residues. The V end was cut by 3 bases, the J end by 3 bases, with 5 bases between. The CDR3 nucleotides read TGCGCCAGCAGTGAACGGTACACCGGGGAGCTGTTTTTT. Translating gives CASSERYTGELFF.

The rearrangement uses TRBV28 and TRBJ1-2; D ambiguous. V was clipped by 4 bases and J by 4 bases, with 13 bases between them. The CDR3 covers 14 residues. The germline V gene encodes CDR1 MDHEN and CDR2 SYDVKM. The CDR3 nucleotides read TGTGCCAGCAGTTCCGGGCAGCGCGGCTATGGCTACACCTTC. Residues: CASSSGQRGYGYTF.

This rearrangement joins TRBV19 to TRBJ2-1; TRBD2 matches at 9 bases. This CDR3 region has 15 residues. The germline V gene has CDR1 LNHDA and CDR2 SQIVND (reference sequence). V lost 3 bases to trimming and J lost 9 bases; unmatched junction nucleotides: 9. The DNA of the CDR3 is TGTGCCAGTAGTATCTTCGCGGGAGGGGGTAGTGAGCAGTTCTTC. It encodes CASSIFAGGGSEQFF.

The chain carries TRBV28 and TRBJ2-5; 7 positions agree with TRBD1. Matching the DNA end better, TRBJ2-7 makes the J call doubtful. CDR1 and CDR2 from the germline V gene are MDHEN and SYDVKM. This CDR3 spans 12 amino acids. CDR3 sequence (DNA): TGTGCCAGCAGTCAACAGGGGTCCGAGCAGTACTTC. Translated: CASSQQGSEQYF.

V gene TRBV7-9 combines with J gene TRBJ2-2; perhaps TRBD1 as D (5 bases). Trimming removed 1 base at V and 2 bases at J, with 14 bases between. The CDR3 is 17 amino acids. Germline loops: CDR1 SEHNR, CDR2 FQNEAQ (reference sequence). CDR3 nucleotides: TGTGCCAGCAGCTTAGGGGGCAGGCGGACAAACACCGGGGAGCTGTTTTTT. Protein: CASSLGGRRTNTGELFF.

This chain links TRBV25-1 with TRBJ2-1, with D uncertain. This CDR3 contains 12 residues. Trimming removed 1 base from V and 7 bases from J, with 5 bases in between. From germline, CDR1 is MGHDK and CDR2 SYGVNS. This chain's CDR3 is CASSELGNEQFF. Written as DNA, the CDR3 is TGTGCCAGCAGTGAATTAGGGAATGAGCAGTTCTTC.

The chain combines TRBV6-1 with TRBJ2-5; the match to TRBD1 covers 11 bases. The germline CDR1 and CDR2 sequences are MNHNS and SASEGT. CDR3 size: 15 residues. The V segment lost 7 bases and the J segment 5 bases; nucleotides outside the gene matches: 9. The CDR3 loop is CASTSSGTGGETQYF. CDR3 DNA sequence: TGTGCCAGCACCTCATCCGGGACAGGGGGTGAGACCCAGTACTTC.

This clone was observed once. This chain connects TRBV5-6 to TRBJ1-4; TRBD1 matches at 9 bases. Per germline, CDR1 SGHDT and CDR2 YYEEEE. CDR3 size: 17 residues. V was clipped by 3 bases and J by 4 bases; unmatched bases: 10. CDR3 region: CASSSPRQGVSNEKLFF. The CDR3, as DNA: TGTGCCAGCAGCTCGCCCCGACAGGGGGTTAGTAATGAAAAACTGTTTTTT.

The chain has TRBV11-2 and TRBJ2-5; 11 positions match TRBD1. J gave up 4 bases and V 5 bases, and 6 bases lay outside the gene matches. The CDR3 is 15 residues long. Per germline, CDR1 SGHAT and CDR2 FQNNGV. This CDR3 is CASSRPGQGVETQYF. Here the CDR3 DNA reads TGTGCCAGCAGCCGACCGGGACAGGGGGTAGAGACCCAGTACTTC.

The chain employs TRBV27 and TRBJ2-2; D unresolved. From germline, CDR1 is MNHEY and CDR2 SMNVEV (reference sequence). V dropped 8 bases and J dropped 1 base, with 8 bases sitting between them. The CDR3 has 13 residues. This CDR3 reads CASLAKNTGELFF. In DNA form, the CDR3 reads TGTGCCAGCCTGGCGAAGAACACCGGGGAGCTGTTTTTT.

The gene calls are TRBV28 and TRBJ1-5; D may be TRBD1 (5 bases). Trimming took 5 bases from V and 0 from J, leaving 17 bases between them. The CDR3 is 17 amino acids. Germline V CDR1 and CDR2: MDHEN, SYDVKM. Here the CDR3 DNA reads TGTGCCAGCAGTCCCCCCCGGGGGATCTATAGCAATCAGCCCCAGCATTTT. It yields the protein CASSPPRGIYSNQPQHF.